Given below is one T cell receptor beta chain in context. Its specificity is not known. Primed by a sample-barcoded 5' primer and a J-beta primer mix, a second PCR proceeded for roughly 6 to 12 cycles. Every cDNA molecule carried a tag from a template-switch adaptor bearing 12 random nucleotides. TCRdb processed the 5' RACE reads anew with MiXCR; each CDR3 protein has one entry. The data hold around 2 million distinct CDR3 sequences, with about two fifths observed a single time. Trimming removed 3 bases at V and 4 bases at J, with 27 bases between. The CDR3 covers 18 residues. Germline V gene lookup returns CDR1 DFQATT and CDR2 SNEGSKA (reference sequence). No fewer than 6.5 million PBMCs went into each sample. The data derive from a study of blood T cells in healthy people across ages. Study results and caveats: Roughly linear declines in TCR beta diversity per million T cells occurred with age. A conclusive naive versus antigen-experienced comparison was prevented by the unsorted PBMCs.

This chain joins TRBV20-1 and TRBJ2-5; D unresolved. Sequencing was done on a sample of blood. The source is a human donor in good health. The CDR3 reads CSASRDISLEDFLETQYF. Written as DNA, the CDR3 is TGCAGTGCTAGCCGAGATATAAGTTTGGAAGACTTCCTAGAGACCCAGTACTTC.